The rows below give T cell receptor beta chains drawn from one sample of a study of PD-L1 blockade in urothelial cancer. Method: immunoSEQ multiplex PCR; TCRdb's copy keeps in-frame clones and lacks some. The sample lists tens of thousands of clones, 80% to 90% seen once, with under 4.5% in the top ten. The sequencing here drew on PBMCs, taken around atezolizumab (anti-PD-L1) treatment. The receptors stem from a man in his forties or fifties with urothelial cancer. CDR3s include the opening cysteine and the closing phenylalanine or tryptophan. A D gene is named only where the DNA matches it firmly. Clone size, where shown, is once, few, many, or a class for clones that have expanded.

v_call	d_call	clone_size	j_call	cdr3_aa	cdr3_nt
TRBV30	NA	few	TRBJ1-1	CAWSVLGGDTEAFF	TGTGCCTGGAGTGTACTCGGGGGGGACACTGAAGCTTTCTTT
TRBV28	TRBD1	few	TRBJ1-5	CASSSWTGSINQPQHF	TGTGCCAGCAGTTCATGGACAGGGAGCATCAATCAGCCCCAGCATTTT
TRBV29-1	TRBD1	NA	TRBJ1-2	CSVPWQGVSYGYTF	TGCAGCGTACCATGGCAGGGGGTCTCGTATGGCTACACCTTC
TRBV6-6	TRBD1	NA	TRBJ2-4	CASARGLAKNIQYF	TGTGCCAGTGCGAGGGGGCTAGCCAAAAACATTCAGTACTTC
TRBV19	TRBD1	NA	TRBJ1-6	CASTTDRSNSPLHF	TGTGCCAGTACCACGGACAGGTCCAATTCACCCCTCCACTTT
TRBV5-1	TRBD2	NA	TRBJ2-2	CASSLAGTGELFF	TGCGCCAGCAGCTTAGCGGGAACCGGGGAGCTGTTTTTT
TRBV11-1	NA	NA	TRBJ1-1	CASSLEGRMGTRAFF	TGTGCCAGCAGCTTAGAAGGAAGGATGGGGACAAGAGCTTTCTTT
TRBV5-6	TRBD1	once	TRBJ2-7	CASSWTGTSYEQYF	TGTGCCAGCAGCTGGACAGGTACCTCCTACGAGCAGTACTTC
TRBV30	NA	once	TRBJ2-7	CAWQGPDSYEQYF	TGTGCCTGGCAGGGGCCCGACTCCTACGAGCAGTACTTC
TRBV7-6	TRBD1	NA	TRBJ2-2	CASSSRDRGSGELFF	TGTGCCAGCAGCTCCCGGGACAGGGGATCCGGGGAGCTGTTTTTT
TRBV7-9	TRBD1	NA	TRBJ1-4	CASSLRDTGAFGELFF	TGTGCCAGCAGCCTACGGGACACAGGGGCGTTTGGAGAACTGTTTTTT
TRBV27	TRBD1	NA	TRBJ2-1	CASRWPGGASNEQFF	TGTGCCAGCAGATGGCCAGGGGGCGCGAGCAATGAGCAGTTCTTC